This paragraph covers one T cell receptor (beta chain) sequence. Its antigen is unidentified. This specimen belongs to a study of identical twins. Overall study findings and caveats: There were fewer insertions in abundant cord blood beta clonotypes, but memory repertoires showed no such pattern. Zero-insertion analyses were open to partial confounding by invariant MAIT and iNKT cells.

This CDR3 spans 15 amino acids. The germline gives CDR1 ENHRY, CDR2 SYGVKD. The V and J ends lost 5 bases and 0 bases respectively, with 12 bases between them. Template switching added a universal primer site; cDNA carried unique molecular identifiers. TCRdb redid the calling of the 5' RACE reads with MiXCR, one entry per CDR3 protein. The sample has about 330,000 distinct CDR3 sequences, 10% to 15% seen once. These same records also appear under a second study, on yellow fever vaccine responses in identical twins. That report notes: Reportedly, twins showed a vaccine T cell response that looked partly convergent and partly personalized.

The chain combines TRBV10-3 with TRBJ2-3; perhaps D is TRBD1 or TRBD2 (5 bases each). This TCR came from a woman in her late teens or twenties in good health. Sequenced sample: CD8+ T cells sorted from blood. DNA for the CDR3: TGTGCCATCAGTACTGGGACCTCTAGCACAGATACGCAGTATTTT. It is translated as CAISTGTSSTDTQYF.